Listed below are T cell receptor beta chains from one sample, sequenced in a study of blood T cell repertoires in COVID-19. Profiled with immunoSEQ multiplex PCR; TCRdb holds only in-frame clones, not every one. The sample carries under 200,000 clones, roughly 87% recorded once. Sequences were obtained from peripheral blood. The receptors stem from a woman aged 55-69 years with COVID-19, enrolled during active disease. Each CDR3 is given with its conserved first and last residue. Each record gives: D gene, J gene, CDR3 length, clone size, V gene, CDR3 DNA, CDR3 protein. D genes are given only for firm matches. Size tells how often a clone was seen (once, few, many) or the class of an expanded clone, and some rows leave it out.

d_gene: TRBD2; j_gene: TRBJ2-3; len: 16; abundance: medium-sized; v_gene: TRBV4-3; CDR3nt: TGCGCCAGCAGCCCACTTCTAGCGGGAGGAGGAGATACGCAGTATTTT; CDR3aa: CASSPLLAGGGDTQYF
d_gene: TRBD1; j_gene: TRBJ1-2; len: 13; abundance: -; v_gene: TRBV2; CDR3nt: TGTGCCAGCGTCAGACAGGGCGACTATGGCTACACCTTC; CDR3aa: CASVRQGDYGYTF
d_gene: -; j_gene: TRBJ1-5; len: 18; abundance: -; v_gene: TRBV11-3; CDR3nt: TGTGCCAGCAGCTATAACCTTCTTCGACAGCGGGGCAATCAGCCCCAGCATTTT; CDR3aa: CASSYNLLRQRGNQPQHF
d_gene: TRBD2; j_gene: TRBJ2-5; len: 14; abundance: -; v_gene: TRBV11-3; CDR3nt: TGTGCCAGCAGCACGGGACTAGCTGGGGAGACCCAGTACTTC; CDR3aa: CASSTGLAGETQYF
d_gene: -; j_gene: TRBJ1-1; len: 15; abundance: -; v_gene: TRBV7-9; CDR3nt: TGTGCCAGCAGCCTTCAGGGGCCCTGGAACACTGAAGCTTTCTTT; CDR3aa: CASSLQGPWNTEAFF
d_gene: -; j_gene: TRBJ2-6; len: 14; abundance: -; v_gene: TRBV21-1; CDR3nt: TGTGCCAGCAGCACCTCTTCCGGGGCCAACGTCCTGACTTTC; CDR3aa: CASSTSSGANVLTF
d_gene: TRBD1; j_gene: TRBJ2-1; len: 14; abundance: -; v_gene: TRBV27; CDR3nt: TGTGCCAGCAGTTCCCAGGGGGTGGGCAATGAGCAGTTCTTC; CDR3aa: CASSSQGVGNEQFF
d_gene: TRBD2; j_gene: TRBJ2-5; len: 15; abundance: -; v_gene: TRBV5-1; CDR3nt: TGCGCCAGCAGCTTGACTAGCGGGGGGGATGAGACCCAGTACTTC; CDR3aa: CASSLTSGGDETQYF
d_gene: -; j_gene: TRBJ2-3; len: 15; abundance: -; v_gene: TRBV6-2/TRBV6-3; CDR3nt: TGTGCCAGCAGTTATCCAGGGGCTCAGACAGATACGCAGTATTTT; CDR3aa: CASSYPGAQTDTQYF
d_gene: -; j_gene: TRBJ1-6; len: 16; abundance: -; v_gene: TRBV5-4; CDR3nt: TGTGCCAGCAGCTCGAGGGGGGGGACCTCAAATTCACCCCTCCACTTT; CDR3aa: CASSSRGGTSNSPLHF
d_gene: -; j_gene: TRBJ1-1; len: 15; abundance: -; v_gene: TRBV11-2; CDR3nt: TGTGCCAGCAGCTTAGTAGGGGTGGGCAACACTGAAGCTTTCTTT; CDR3aa: CASSLVGVGNTEAFF
d_gene: TRBD1; j_gene: TRBJ1-6; len: 14; abundance: -; v_gene: TRBV7-2; CDR3nt: TGTGCCAGCAGCTTCAGACAGGGGAATTCACCCCTCCACTTT; CDR3aa: CASSFRQGNSPLHF
d_gene: -; j_gene: TRBJ2-7; len: 14; abundance: -; v_gene: TRBV25-1; CDR3nt: TGTGCCAGCAGTGAGACAGGGACTGGCTACGAGCAGTACTTC; CDR3aa: CASSETGTGYEQYF
d_gene: -; j_gene: TRBJ2-3; len: 15; abundance: few; v_gene: TRBV7-2; CDR3nt: TGTGCCAGCAGCGCCAGTCGAGGGCCCACAGATACGCAGTATTTT; CDR3aa: CASSASRGPTDTQYF
d_gene: -; j_gene: TRBJ2-3; len: 14; abundance: -; v_gene: TRBV6-5; CDR3nt: TGTGCCAGCAGTTACTCGGCGGGCTCAGATACGCAGTATTTT; CDR3aa: CASSYSAGSDTQYF
d_gene: -; j_gene: TRBJ2-6; len: 16; abundance: -; v_gene: TRBV7-3; CDR3nt: TGTGCCAGCAGCCCAACCCATAGCTCTGGGGCCAACGTCCTGACTTTC; CDR3aa: CASSPTHSSGANVLTF
d_gene: TRBD1; j_gene: TRBJ2-7; len: 14; abundance: -; v_gene: TRBV3-1/TRBV3-2; CDR3nt: TGTGCCAGCAGCCTTATGACAGGGGCCTACGAGCAGTACTTC; CDR3aa: CASSLMTGAYEQYF
d_gene: -; j_gene: TRBJ2-3; len: 12; abundance: -; v_gene: TRBV5-5; CDR3nt: TGTGCCAGCAGCTTGGAACGGGGTACGCAGTATTTT; CDR3aa: CASSLERGTQYF
d_gene: TRBD2; j_gene: TRBJ2-7; len: 15; abundance: -; v_gene: TRBV7-8; CDR3nt: TGTGCCAGCAGCTTAAGCGGGGTTAGCTCCTACGAGCAGTACTTC; CDR3aa: CASSLSGVSSYEQYF
d_gene: -; j_gene: TRBJ1-5; len: 13; abundance: -; v_gene: TRBV7-9; CDR3nt: TGTGCCAGCAGCTTAGGATGGGAGGAGCCCCAGCATTTT; CDR3aa: CASSLGWEEPQHF
d_gene: -; j_gene: TRBJ1-5; len: 14; abundance: -; v_gene: TRBV27; CDR3nt: TGTGCCAGCAGTCCCTTAAATAGCAATCAGCCCCAGCATTTT; CDR3aa: CASSPLNSNQPQHF
d_gene: TRBD1; j_gene: TRBJ2-6; len: 18; abundance: -; v_gene: TRBV7-6; CDR3nt: TGTGCCAGCAGTAAAAGTGGCAGGGGGAACTCTGGGGCCAACGTCCTGACTTTC; CDR3aa: CASSKSGRGNSGANVLTF
d_gene: TRBD1; j_gene: TRBJ1-1; len: 13; abundance: -; v_gene: TRBV27; CDR3nt: TGTGCCAGCAGTTCGACAGGGTTCGCTGAAGCTTTCTTT; CDR3aa: CASSSTGFAEAFF
d_gene: -; j_gene: TRBJ2-2; len: 16; abundance: -; v_gene: TRBV18; CDR3nt: TGTGCCAGCTCACCACCCCGGGACTTAAACACCGGGGAGCTGTTTTTT; CDR3aa: CASSPPRDLNTGELFF
d_gene: -; j_gene: TRBJ1-6; len: 12; abundance: few; v_gene: TRBV18; CDR3nt: TGTGCCAGCTCACCACAGGGGACACCCCTCCACTTT; CDR3aa: CASSPQGTPLHF
d_gene: TRBD1; j_gene: TRBJ2-4; len: 14; abundance: few; v_gene: TRBV20-1; CDR3nt: TGCAGTGCTAGTTACAGGGGGTTTTTCAACATTCAGTACTTC; CDR3aa: CSASYRGFFNIQYF
d_gene: -; j_gene: TRBJ2-1; len: 13; abundance: -; v_gene: TRBV11-2; CDR3nt: TGTGCCAGCAGCCCCGGACAGTACAATGAGCAGTTCTTC; CDR3aa: CASSPGQYNEQFF
d_gene: TRBD2; j_gene: TRBJ2-3; len: 17; abundance: -; v_gene: TRBV5-1; CDR3nt: TGCGCCAGCAGCTACAGTAGCACTAGCGAGAACACAGATACGCAGTATTTT; CDR3aa: CASSYSSTSENTDTQYF
d_gene: TRBD1; j_gene: TRBJ1-5; len: 16; abundance: few; v_gene: TRBV24-1; CDR3nt: TGTGCCACCAGTGAGGGGACAGCGGATAGCAATCAGCCCCAGCATTTT; CDR3aa: CATSEGTADSNQPQHF
d_gene: -; j_gene: TRBJ2-7; len: 15; abundance: -; v_gene: TRBV5-1; CDR3nt: TGCGCCAGCAGCTCCGAGGGAAGGGGACACGGGGAGCAGTACTTC; CDR3aa: CASSSEGRGHGEQYF
d_gene: -; j_gene: TRBJ2-2; len: 13; abundance: once; v_gene: TRBV11-2; CDR3nt: TGTGCCAGCAGCTTAGCTAGGTCCGGGGAGCTGTTTTTT; CDR3aa: CASSLARSGELFF
d_gene: TRBD1; j_gene: TRBJ1-2; len: 13; abundance: -; v_gene: TRBV19; CDR3nt: TGTGCCAGTAGCCCGGGACAGAGCTATGGCTACACCTTC; CDR3aa: CASSPGQSYGYTF
d_gene: TRBD2; j_gene: TRBJ2-3; len: 16; abundance: -; v_gene: TRBV11-2; CDR3nt: TGTGCCAGCAGCCCGTCGCTAGCGGGGGACGGGGTTACGCAGTATTTT; CDR3aa: CASSPSLAGDGVTQYF
d_gene: TRBD1; j_gene: TRBJ1-6; len: 17; abundance: once; v_gene: TRBV5-7; CDR3nt: TGTGCCAGCAGCTTGGTAACAGGGGGTATCGGGAATTCACCCCTCCACTTT; CDR3aa: CASSLVTGGIGNSPLHF
d_gene: TRBD2; j_gene: TRBJ2-1; len: 15; abundance: -; v_gene: TRBV3-1/TRBV3-2; CDR3nt: TGTGCCAGCAGCCAAGGACTAGCGGGGGACAATGAGCAGTTCTTC; CDR3aa: CASSQGLAGDNEQFF